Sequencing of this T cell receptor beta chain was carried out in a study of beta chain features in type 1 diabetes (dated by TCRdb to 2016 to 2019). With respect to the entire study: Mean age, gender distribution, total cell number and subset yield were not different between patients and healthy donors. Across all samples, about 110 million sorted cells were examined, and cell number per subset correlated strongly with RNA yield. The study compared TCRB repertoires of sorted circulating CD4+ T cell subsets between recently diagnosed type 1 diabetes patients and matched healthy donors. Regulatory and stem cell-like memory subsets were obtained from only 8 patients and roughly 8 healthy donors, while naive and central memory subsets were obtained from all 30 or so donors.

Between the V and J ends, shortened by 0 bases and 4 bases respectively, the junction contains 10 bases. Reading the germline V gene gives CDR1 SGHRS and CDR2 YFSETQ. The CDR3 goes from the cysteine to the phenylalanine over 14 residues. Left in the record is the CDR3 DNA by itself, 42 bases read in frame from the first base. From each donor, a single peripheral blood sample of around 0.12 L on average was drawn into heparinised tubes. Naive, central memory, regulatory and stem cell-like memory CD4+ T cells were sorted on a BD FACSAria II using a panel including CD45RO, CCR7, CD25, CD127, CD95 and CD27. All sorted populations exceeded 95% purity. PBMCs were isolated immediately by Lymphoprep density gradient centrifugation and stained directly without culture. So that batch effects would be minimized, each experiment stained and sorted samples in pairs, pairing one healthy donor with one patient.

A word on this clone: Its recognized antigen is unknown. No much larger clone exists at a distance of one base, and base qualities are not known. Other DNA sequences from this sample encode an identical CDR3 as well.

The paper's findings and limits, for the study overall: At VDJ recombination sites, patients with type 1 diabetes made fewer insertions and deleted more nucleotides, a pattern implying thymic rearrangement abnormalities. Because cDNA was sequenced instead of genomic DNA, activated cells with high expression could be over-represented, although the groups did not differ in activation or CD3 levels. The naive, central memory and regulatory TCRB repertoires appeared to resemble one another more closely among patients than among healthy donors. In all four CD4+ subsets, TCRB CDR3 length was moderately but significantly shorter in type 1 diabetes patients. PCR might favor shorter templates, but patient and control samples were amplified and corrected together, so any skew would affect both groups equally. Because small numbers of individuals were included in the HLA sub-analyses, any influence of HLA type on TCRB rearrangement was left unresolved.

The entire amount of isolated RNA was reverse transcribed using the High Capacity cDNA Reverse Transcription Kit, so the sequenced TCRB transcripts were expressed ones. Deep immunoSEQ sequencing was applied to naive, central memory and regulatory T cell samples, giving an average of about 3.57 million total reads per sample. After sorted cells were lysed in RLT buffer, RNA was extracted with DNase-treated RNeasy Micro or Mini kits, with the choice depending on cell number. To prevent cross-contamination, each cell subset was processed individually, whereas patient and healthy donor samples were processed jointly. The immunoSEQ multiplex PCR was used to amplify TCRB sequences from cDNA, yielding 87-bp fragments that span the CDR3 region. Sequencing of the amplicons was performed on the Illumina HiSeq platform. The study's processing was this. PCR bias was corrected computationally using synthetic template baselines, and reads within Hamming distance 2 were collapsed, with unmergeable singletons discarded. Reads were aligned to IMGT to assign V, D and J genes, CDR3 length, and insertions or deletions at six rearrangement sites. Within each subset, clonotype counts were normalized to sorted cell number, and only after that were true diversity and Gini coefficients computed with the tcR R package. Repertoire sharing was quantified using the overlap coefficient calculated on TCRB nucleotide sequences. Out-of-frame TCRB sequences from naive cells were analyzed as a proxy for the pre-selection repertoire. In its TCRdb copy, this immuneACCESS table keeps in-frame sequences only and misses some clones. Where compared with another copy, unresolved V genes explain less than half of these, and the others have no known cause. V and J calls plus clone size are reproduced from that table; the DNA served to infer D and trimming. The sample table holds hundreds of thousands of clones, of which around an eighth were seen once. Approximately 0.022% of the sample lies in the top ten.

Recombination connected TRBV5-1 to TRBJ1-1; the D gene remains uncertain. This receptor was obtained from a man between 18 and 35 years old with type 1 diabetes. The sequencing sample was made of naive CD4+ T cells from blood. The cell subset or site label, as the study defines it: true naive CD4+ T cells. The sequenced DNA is TGCGCCAGCAGCTTGGTTGGCGGACCCACTGAAGCTTTCTTT. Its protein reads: CASSLVGGPTEAFF.